Described below is a single T cell receptor (beta chain) sequence and its context. TCRdb's table, derived via immunoSEQ multiplex PCR, lists solely in-frame clones and lacks some. The table has tens of thousands of clones, roughly nine tenths seen once. This CDR3 contains 16 residues. Per germline, CDR1 SGHDT and CDR2 YYEEEE. The V gene end was trimmed by 4 bases and the J gene end by 0 bases; junction bases not matched to a gene: 10. These data originate in a study of T cell changes during pregnancy in multiple sclerosis. This receptor was taken from a female donor in good health, enrolled as a control in a pregnancy study. The sequencing used peripheral blood, collected in the first trimester of pregnancy. The chain is built from TRBV5-6 and TRBJ2-7, with 7 bases identical to TRBD1. This CDR3 reads CASSLMTRGYSYEQYF. As DNA, the CDR3 is TGTGCCAGCAGCCTTATGACCAGGGGGTACTCCTACGAGCAGTACTTC.